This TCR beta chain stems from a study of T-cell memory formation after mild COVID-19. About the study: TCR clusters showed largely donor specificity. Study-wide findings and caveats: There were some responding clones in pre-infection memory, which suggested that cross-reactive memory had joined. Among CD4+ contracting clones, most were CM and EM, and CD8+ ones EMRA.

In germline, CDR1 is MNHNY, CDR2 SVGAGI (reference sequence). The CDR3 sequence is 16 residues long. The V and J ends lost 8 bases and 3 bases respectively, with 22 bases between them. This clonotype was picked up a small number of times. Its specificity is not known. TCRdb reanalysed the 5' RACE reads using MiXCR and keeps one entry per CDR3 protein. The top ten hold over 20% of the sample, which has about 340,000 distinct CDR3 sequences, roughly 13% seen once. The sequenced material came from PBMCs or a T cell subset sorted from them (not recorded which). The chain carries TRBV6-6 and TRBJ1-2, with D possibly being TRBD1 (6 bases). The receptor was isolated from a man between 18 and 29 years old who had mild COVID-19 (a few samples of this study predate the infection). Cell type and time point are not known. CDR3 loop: CASYLGARAMYYGYTF. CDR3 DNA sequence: TGTGCCAGCTACCTGGGGGCCAGGGCGATGTACTATGGCTACACCTTC.